The rows below give T cell receptor beta chains drawn from one sample of a study of cytomegalovirus exposure and HLA in healthy donors. Libraries were prepared by immunoSEQ multiplex PCR; TCRdb keeps only in-frame clonotypes and omits some of them. This sample has more than 150,000 clones; around 78% occur once, and the top ten carry under 2%. The specimen was PBMCs. The source of these receptors is a man aged 18 to 29 in good health and CMV-seronegative. Both conserved end residues are part of each CDR3. A D gene is named only where the DNA matches it firmly.

J | D | V | DNA | CDR3
TRBJ2-5 | TRBD1 | TRBV9 | TGTGCCAGCAGCGTAAGAGACAGGGGGCAGGAGACCCAGTACTTC | CASSVRDRGQETQYF
TRBJ2-7 | NA | TRBV6-5 | TGTGCCAGCAGTTACGGAGACGGCTACGAGCAGTACTTC | CASSYGDGYEQYF
TRBJ2-1 | TRBD2 | TRBV27 | TGTGCCAGCAGTCTCGCTAGCGGGGCCTACAATGAGCAGTTCTTC | CASSLASGAYNEQFF
TRBJ2-3 | NA | TRBV4-1 | TGCGCCAGCAGCCAAGATCTAGGGGTTCAGGGCACAGATACGCAGTATTTT | CASSQDLGVQGTDTQYF
TRBJ2-2 | TRBD2 | TRBV19 | TGTGCCAGTAGTACTAGCGGGGGCGGCGGGGAGCTGTTTTTT | CASSTSGGGGELFF
TRBJ1-1 | NA | TRBV11-2 | TGTGCCAGCAGCCGTCTAGGGGGTAATCTGGACACTGAAGCTTTCTTT | CASSRLGGNLDTEAFF
TRBJ2-3 | TRBD1 | TRBV29-1 | TGCAGCGCTGGGGACAGACAGGCAGATACGCAGTATTTT | CSAGDRQADTQYF
TRBJ2-2 | TRBD2 | TRBV7-7 | TGTGCTAGCAGCTCGACTAGCGGGAGTAGGGCGGGGGAGCTGTTTTTT | CASSSTSGSRAGELFF
TRBJ1-4 | NA | TRBV9 | TGTGCCAGCAGCGTAGACGACAGCCCTAATGAAAAACTGTTTTTT | CASSVDDSPNEKLFF
TRBJ2-7 | TRBD1 | TRBV27 | TGTGCCAGCAAGTCAGGGGGTACCTACGAGCAGTACTTC | CASKSGGTYEQYF
TRBJ2-6 | TRBD1 | TRBV19 | TGTGCCAGTAGTATAGGTTGGGACAGGGGGCGCATAGCGCCTGGGGCCAACGTCCTGACTTTC | CASSIGWDRGRIAPGANVLTF
TRBJ1-4 | NA | TRBV9 | TGTGCCAGCAGCGTAGCGGGGTACAGTGAAAAACTGTTTTTT | CASSVAGYSEKLFF
TRBJ1-5 | NA | TRBV10-3 | TGTGCCATCAGGGAAGGGGATCAGCCCCAGCATTTT | CAIREGDQPQHF